Detailed here is one T cell receptor beta chain. Its cognate antigen is unknown. CDR3 length equals 16 residues. Germline CDR1 and CDR2: KGHSH and LQKENI. V was pared by 3 bases and J by 3 bases, with 17 bases between. This record comes from a study of T cell responses to AZD1222 COVID-19 vaccine. Notes on the study in general: Among AZD1222 vaccinees, only five or six were seropositive at baseline. Spike-specific TCR breadth and depth both grew after two AZD1222 doses. Possibly, clonal diversity was underestimated; donors were largely white British and included more females.

The protocol was immunoSEQ multiplex PCR, while the TCRdb copy is restricted to in-frame clones and leaves out a portion. The sample has 100,000 to 150,000 clones, more than 85% seen once. This specimen was peripheral blood, taken on day 0 of AZD1222 vaccination. The receptor was derived from an adult in good health. The rearrangement uses TRBV18 and TRBJ1-1, with TRBD1 as a possible D gene (5 bases). The CDR3 region is CASSPGSQGAHTEAFF. CDR3 nucleotides: TGTGCCAGCTCACCTGGGTCCCAGGGTGCGCACACTGAAGCTTTCTTT.